The T cell receptor (beta chain) described here comes from a study of cytomegalovirus exposure and HLA in healthy donors. The CDR3 runs to 13 residues. Trimming took 5 bases from V and 4 from J; bases not matched to a gene: 3. CDR1 is MNHNS, CDR2 SASEGT, per germline. PCR used 60 Vbeta primers and 13 Jbeta primers. TCRdb's table, derived via immunoSEQ multiplex PCR, lists solely in-frame clones and lacks some. This repertoire includes 65,000 to 95,000 clones. The V and J genes are TRBV6-1 and TRBJ1-1, with 8 bases fitting TRBD1. Sequenced: PBMCs. The receptor comes from a female donor in good health and CMV-seropositive. The CDR3 sequence is CASSKDRVTEAFF. In nucleotides, the CDR3 is TGTGCCAGCAGTAAGGACAGGGTCACTGAAGCTTTCTTT.